One sample yielded the 21 T cell receptor beta chains listed below, sequenced in a study of blood T cell repertoires in COVID-19. The data were produced by immunoSEQ multiplex PCR, yet TCRdb's version contains in-frame clones alone and is incomplete. The table shows approximately 200,000 clones, with around 81% occurring only once. Input material: peripheral blood. The receptor set was obtained from a woman between 55 and 75 years old with acute or convalescent COVID-19.

This chain links TRBV29-1 with TRBJ1-1; weak D call: TRBD1 (5 bases). V was trimmed by 0 bases and J by 9 bases, leaving 11 bases between them. Germline CDR1 reads SQVTM; CDR2 reads ANQGSEA. This CDR3 comprises 12 residues. CDR3 nucleotides: TGCAGCGTTGAAGAAGGGGTCAGTCAAGCTTTCTTT. Protein sequence: CSVEEGVSQAFF.

V gene TRBV3-1 (or the pseudogene TRBV3-2) combines with J gene TRBJ1-3; D unclear. This CDR3 is 18 amino acids long. Trimming left V 1 base short and J 0 bases short, with 16 bases between. Germline assignment: CDR1 LGHDT and CDR2 YNNKEL (reference sequence). Here the CDR3 reads CASSQVRRHLTSGNTIYF. In DNA, the CDR3 is TGTGCCAGCAGCCAAGTCAGACGACACTTAACCTCTGGAAACACCATATATTTT.

The CDR3 here is CAWSVLAGRTDTQYF. CDR3 in DNA: TGTGCCTGGAGTGTACTAGCGGGGAGGACAGATACGCAGTATTTT. The chain combines TRBV30 with TRBJ2-3; 10 bases agree with TRBD2. Germline V lookup: CDR1 GTSNPN, CDR2 SVGIG (reference sequence). V lost 0 bases and J lost 3; bases outside the gene matches: 3. This CDR3 region has 15 residues.

The V and J genes are TRBV4-2 and TRBJ2-3; possible D gene TRBD2, 7 bases. V dropped 1 base and J dropped 1 base, with 12 bases sitting between them. The CDR3 extends over 16 amino acids. The germline CDR1 and CDR2 sequences are LGHNA and YNFKEQ. In DNA, the CDR3 is TGTGCCAGCAGCCAAGTGAGAGGGGGGGGCACAGATACGCAGTATTTT. This translates into CASSQVRGGGTDTQYF.

The CDR3 nucleotides are TGTGCCACCAGTGACCCCACTAGCGGGGGGTACCAAGAGACCCAGTACTTC. It codes for CATSDPTSGGYQETQYF. The chain has TRBV24-1 and TRBJ2-5; the match to TRBD2 covers 12 bases. V lost 4 bases and J lost 0; bases outside the gene matches: 5. Germline V gene data show CDR1 as KGHDR and CDR2 as SFDVKD. The CDR3 covers 17 residues.

The CDR3 reads CSVEDGQQGANYEQYF. CDR3 coding DNA: TGCAGCGTTGAAGATGGGCAGCAGGGGGCTAACTACGAGCAGTACTTC. The chain uses TRBV29-1 and TRBJ2-7; 8 bases agree with TRBD1. The CDR3 is 16 amino acids. J was trimmed by 3 bases and V by 0 bases; bases with no gene match: 10. Germline values: CDR1 SQVTM, CDR2 ANQGSEA.

The gene calls are TRBV30 and TRBJ2-7, with a possible D match to TRBD1 (6 bases). Germline assignment: CDR1 GTSNPN and CDR2 SVGIG (reference sequence). The CDR3 extends over 15 amino acids. V dropped 3 bases and J dropped 3 bases, with 18 bases sitting between them. CDR3 in amino acids: CAWSATGLSLYEQYF. CDR3 bases: TGTGCCTGGAGCGCGACAGGCCTCAGCCTCTACGAGCAGTACTTC. Using reference TRBV30 and TRBJ2-7 for the parts outside the CDR3, the full variable domain is SQTIHQWPATLVQPVGSPLSLECTVEGTSNPNLYWYRQAAGRGLQLLFYSVGIGQISSEVPQNLSASRPQDRQFILSSKKLLLSDSGFYLCAWSATGLSLYEQYFGPGTRLTVT.

For the CDR3, the DNA is TGTGCCAGCAGCCAAGTCACAGGGGACCTCTTCTCTGGGGCCAACGTCCTGACTTTC. As protein: CASSQVTGDLFSGANVLTF. This sequence joins TRBV3-1 (or the pseudogene TRBV3-2) and TRBJ2-6; 7 bases agree with TRBD1. J gave up 0 bases and V 1 base, and 9 bases lay outside the gene matches. Germline assignment: CDR1 LGHDT and CDR2 YNNKEL (reference sequence). The CDR3 is 19 residues long.

V and J are TRBV4-2 and TRBJ2-4, with 10 bases aligning to TRBD2. Germline V gene lookup returns CDR1 LGHNA and CDR2 YNFKEQ. CDR3 length: 19 residues. J lost 0 bases, V lost 0 bases, and 8 bases had no gene match. For the CDR3, the DNA is TGTGCCAGCAGCCAAGATAAGTCTAGCGGGGGTCTAGCCAAAAACATTCAGTACTTC. Translated: CASSQDKSSGGLAKNIQYF.

The rearrangement links TRBV5-1 to TRBJ2-1; D possibly corresponds to TRBD2 (6 bases). Germline values: CDR1 SGHRS, CDR2 YFSETQ. The CDR3 runs to 14 residues. Trimming stripped 0 bases from V and 10 bases from J, with 14 bases between. CDR3 residues: CASSLEPGVREQFF. The CDR3 nucleotides read TGCGCCAGCAGCTTGGAGCCGGGGGTTCGCGAGCAGTTCTTC. Drawing the rest from reference TRBV5-1 and TRBJ2-1, the complete variable domain is KAGVTQTPRYLIKTRGQQVTLSCSPISGHRSVSWYQQTPGQGLQFLFEYFSETQRNKGNFPGRFSGRQFSNSRSEMNVSTLELGDSALYLCASSLEPGVREQFFGPGTRLTVL.

This chain joins TRBV5-8 and TRBJ1-2; 11 bases fit TRBD1. CDR1 SGHTS and CDR2 YDEGEE come from the germline V gene. V gave up 2 bases and J gave up 4 bases; unmatched junction bases: 7. The CDR3 has 16 amino acids. The CDR3 region has the DNA TGTGCCAGCAGCTTAGTTGCCGGGACAGGGGGCTATGGCTACACCTTC. This gives the protein CASSLVAGTGGYGYTF.

The chain links TRBV12-3 or TRBV12-4 to TRBJ1-5, with 7 bases fitting TRBD1. This CDR3 spans 13 amino acids. Unmatched junction bases numbered 5, after V lost 6 bases and J lost 6 bases. The CDR3 bases are TGTGCCAGCAGCCTTGACAGGGTTCAGCCCCAGCATTTT. It yields the protein CASSLDRVQPQHF.

The rearrangement links TRBV14 to TRBJ2-5, with D possibly being TRBD2 (5 bases). CDR1 is SGHDN, CDR2 FVKESK, per germline. The CDR3 sequence is 15 residues long. V lost 0 bases and J 7 bases, leaving 15 bases between the germline ends. The CDR3 nucleotides are TGTGCCAGCAGCCAAGAAGGACTGACGGCTGGGACCCAGTACTTC. Residues: CASSQEGLTAGTQYF. The full variable domain, completed using reference TRBV14 and TRBJ2-5, is EAGVTQFPSHSVIEKGQTVTLRCDPISGHDNLYWYRRVMGKEIKFLLHFVKESKQDESGMPNNRFLAERTGGTYSTLKVQPAELEDSGVYFCASSQEGLTAGTQYFGPGTRLLVL.

The chain has TRBV29-1 and TRBJ2-6; 9 nucleotides match TRBD1. Germline V gene sequence: CDR1 SQVTM, CDR2 ANQGSEA. The CDR3 is made up of 17 amino acids. Unmatched junction bases numbered 7, after V lost 4 bases and J lost 0 bases. The CDR3 DNA reads TGCAGCGTTGGGGGACAGGGAAGTTACTCTGGGGCCAACGTCCTGACTTTC. Amino acid sequence: CSVGGQGSYSGANVLTF.

This chain joins TRBV14 and TRBJ2-7, with no clear D. Trimming stripped 4 bases from V and 0 bases from J, with 10 bases between. There are 14 residues in the CDR3. Per the germline V gene, CDR1 is SGHDN and CDR2 is FVKESK. CDR3 coding DNA: TGTGCCAGCAGCCTCGGATGGAGCTCCTACGAGCAGTACTTC. This sequence encodes CASSLGWSSYEQYF.

The chain is built from TRBV21-1 and TRBJ1-4; whether TRBD1, the table's D call, matches the DNA was not checked. TRBV21-1 is listed as a pseudogene. CDR3 length equals 14 residues. The CDR3 DNA reads TGTGCCAGCAGCAAAGGTCTCAGGAATGAAAAACTGTTTTTT. Translated: CASSKGLRNEKLFF.

This rearrangement joins TRBV28 to TRBJ2-7; 9 bases line up with TRBD1. The CDR3 is made up of 13 amino acids. The germline gives CDR1 MDHEN, CDR2 SYDVKM. V lost 6 bases to trimming and J lost 6 bases; unmatched junction nucleotides: 6. Written as DNA, the CDR3 is TGTGCCAGCAGGGAACAGGGGGCGGCCGAGCAGTACTTC. Translated, it gives CASREQGAAEQYF.

This chain uses TRBV2 with TRBJ1-2, with a tentative D call TRBD1 (5 bases). Looked up from germline, CDR1 is SNHLY and CDR2 is FYNNEI. The CDR3 has 14 residues. The V gene lost 4 bases and the J gene lost 0 bases, with 9 bases spanning the gap. Written as DNA, the CDR3 is TGTGCCAGCAGTGCTGTACAGGCTAACTATGGCTACACCTTC. Protein sequence: CASSAVQANYGYTF. Full variable domain (remainder filled in from reference TRBV2 and TRBJ1-2): EPEVTQTPSHQVTQMGQEVILRCVPISNHLYFYWYRQILGQKVEFLVSFYNNEISEKSEIFDDQFSVERPDGSNFTLKIRSTKLEDSAMYFCASSAVQANYGYTFGSGTRLTVV.

The chain employs TRBV5-6 and TRBJ2-7; D might be TRBD2 (5 bases). Trimming cost V 5 bases and J 7 bases, with 25 bases left between them. Germline V gene sequence: CDR1 SGHDT, CDR2 YYEEEE. There are 16 residues in the CDR3. The CDR3 loop is CASSPTPRALDIEQYF. CDR3 sequence (DNA): TGTGCCAGCAGTCCAACTCCGCGGGCCTTGGATATAGAGCAGTACTTC.

In DNA, the CDR3 is TGTGCCAGCAGTTTATCGGGGACAGTAACTAATGAAAAACTGTTTTTT. Protein product: CASSLSGTVTNEKLFF. The chain uses TRBV27 and TRBJ1-4; 7 bases align to TRBD1. J lost 1 base, V lost 0 bases, and 2 bases had no gene match. The germline V gene has CDR1 MNHEY and CDR2 SMNVEV (reference sequence). CDR3 length: 16 residues.

V is TRBV5-4 and J is TRBJ2-7, with 9 bases matching TRBD1. Per the germline V gene, CDR1 is SGHNT and CDR2 is YYREEE (reference sequence). V was pared by 4 bases and J by 1 base, with 9 bases of the junction left unmatched. The CDR3 runs 16 residues. The CDR3 nucleotides read TGTGCCAGCAGCGTCGCCCCCGGGACAGGGTCCTACGAGCAGTACTTC. Protein product: CASSVAPGTGSYEQYF.